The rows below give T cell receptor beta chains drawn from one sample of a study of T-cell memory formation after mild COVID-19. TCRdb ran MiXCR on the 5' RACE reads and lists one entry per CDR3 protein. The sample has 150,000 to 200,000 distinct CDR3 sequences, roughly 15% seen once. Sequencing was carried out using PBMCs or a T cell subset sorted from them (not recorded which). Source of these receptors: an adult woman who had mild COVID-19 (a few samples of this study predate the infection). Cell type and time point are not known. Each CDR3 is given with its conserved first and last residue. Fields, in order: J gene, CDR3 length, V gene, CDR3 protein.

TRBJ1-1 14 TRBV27 CASSLGTVNTEAFF
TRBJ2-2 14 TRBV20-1 CSASRTVNTGELFF
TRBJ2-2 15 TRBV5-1 CASSLDSGNTGELFF
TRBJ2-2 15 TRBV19 CASSLSRGEAGELFF
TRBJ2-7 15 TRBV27 CASSLVGTIGYEQYF
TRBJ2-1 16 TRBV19 CASRSSGGKSYNEQFF
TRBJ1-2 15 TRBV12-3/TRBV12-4 CASSVLSPGWDGYTF
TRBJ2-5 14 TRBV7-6 CASSPGQPQETQYF
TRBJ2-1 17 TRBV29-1 CSVGGLAGASSYNEQFF
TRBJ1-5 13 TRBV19 CASTLEGNQPQHF
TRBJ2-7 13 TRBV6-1 CASSENGQYEQYF
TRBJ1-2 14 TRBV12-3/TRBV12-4 CASSPLGQGFGYTF
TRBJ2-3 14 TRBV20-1 CSAGTALGTDTQYF
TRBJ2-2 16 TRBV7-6 CASSLVGGPNTGELFF
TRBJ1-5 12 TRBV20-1 CSASHLNQPQHF
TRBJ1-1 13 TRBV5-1 CASSLELMTEAFF
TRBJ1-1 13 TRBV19 CASSTFGYTEAFF
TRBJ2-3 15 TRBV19 CASSIDPGFTDTQYF
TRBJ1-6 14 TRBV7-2 CASSLAGLNSPLHF
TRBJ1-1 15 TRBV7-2 CASSLGTGINTEAFF
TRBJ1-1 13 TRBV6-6 CASSYSTGYEAFF
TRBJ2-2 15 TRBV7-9 CASRPPGGGTGELFF
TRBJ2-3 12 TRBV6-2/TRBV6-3 CASELAGDTQYF
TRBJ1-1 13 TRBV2 CASSHTENTEAFF
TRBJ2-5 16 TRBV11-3 CASSLGTSVQRETQYF
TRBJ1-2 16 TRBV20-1 CSASRQGTGGRNGYTF
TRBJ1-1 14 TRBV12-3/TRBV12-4 CASSFGSDGSEAFF
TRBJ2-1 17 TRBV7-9 CASKPLAGTPSPNEQFF
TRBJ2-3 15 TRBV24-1 CATSDLGTREDTQYF
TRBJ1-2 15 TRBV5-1 CASSLDREGTYGYTF
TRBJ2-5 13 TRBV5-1 CASSFAPEVAQYF
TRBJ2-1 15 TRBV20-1 CSARSTSGSVYEQFF
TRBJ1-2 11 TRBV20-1 CSASGNSGYTF
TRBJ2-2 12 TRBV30 CAWLGPLGELFF
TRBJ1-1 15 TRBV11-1 CASSPSEGWNTEAFF
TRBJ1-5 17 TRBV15 CATSRSRQQGDNQPQHF
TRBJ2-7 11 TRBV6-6 CAVGYPSEQYF
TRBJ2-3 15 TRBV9 CASSVEGIGTDTQYF
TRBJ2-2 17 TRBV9 CASSVGSSGRNTGELFF
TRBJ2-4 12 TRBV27 CASRAVGGIQYF
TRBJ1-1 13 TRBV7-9 CASSIIGNTEAFF